This entry concerns a single TCR beta chain. As yet, its antigen is unknown. CDR1 and CDR2 from the germline V gene are SGDLS and YYNGEE. This CDR3 comprises 15 residues. The V gene end was trimmed by 4 bases and the J gene end by 8 bases; junction bases not matched to a gene: 11. The immunoSEQ assay amplified TCRB CDR3 from up to roughly 2 ug DNA. Primers: 60 V beta forward and 13 J beta reverse. TCRdb keeps only in-frame clones here, not all; method: immunoSEQ multiplex PCR. The sample yields around 92,000 clones, roughly 80% seen once. This record belongs to a study of glioma-infiltrating T cells after dendritic cell vaccination. The sample's time point: after dendritic cell vaccination, including at tumor progression/relapse. None of the glioblastoma patients had an isocitrate dehydrogenase mutation. General study results and limits: Survival was not directly related to TCR clonality in these patients.

The sequenced sample was blood, obtained after dendritic cell vaccination. The sequence derives from a human donor with glioblastoma. J is TRBJ2-1 and V is TRBV9, with 8 bases lining up with TRBD1. The chain's CDR3 is CASSPWGRGRDEQFF. The DNA for the CDR3 is TGTGCCAGCAGCCCCTGGGGCAGGGGGCGTGATGAGCAGTTCTTC.